Presented here are 29 T cell receptor beta chains from one specimen sequenced in a study of blood T cell repertoires in COVID-19. Assay used: immunoSEQ multiplex PCR; TCRdb lists only in-frame clones, some missing. The table shows about 90,000 clones, with around 88% occurring only once. Material: peripheral blood. Source of these receptors: a man aged 55 to 70 with acute or convalescent COVID-19.

The genes are TRBV5-1 and TRBJ2-1, with 7 bases aligning to TRBD2. Germline CDR1 and CDR2: SGHRS and YFSETQ. V lost 0 bases, J lost 6 bases, and 9 bases stayed unmatched. CDR3 length: 16 amino acids. CDR3 sequence (DNA): TGCGCCAGCAGCTTGGGGTGGCCTAGCGGCCGCAATGAGCAGTTCTTC. Translating it yields CASSLGWPSGRNEQFF.

This chain joins TRBV4-2 and TRBJ1-2; D not certain. This CDR3 region has 15 residues. From germline, CDR1 is LGHNA and CDR2 YNFKEQ. Trimming removed 0 bases at V and 4 bases at J, with 12 bases between. The CDR3 DNA follows: TGTGCCAGCAGCCAAGAAGAGCAGGTTCGCTATGGCTACACCTTC. It codes for CASSQEEQVRYGYTF.

The V and J genes are TRBV24-1 and TRBJ1-5; tentative D call: TRBD1 (6 bases). V lost 0 bases to trimming and J lost 8 bases, with 7 bases between them. CDR1 KGHDR and CDR2 SFDVKD come from the germline V gene. CDR3 length: 13 amino acids. CDR3 DNA sequence: TGTGCCACCAGTGATTTGCAGGGGAAGCCCCAGCATTTT. It translates to CATSDLQGKPQHF.

This chain connects TRBV19 to TRBJ2-3; 9 bases fit TRBD1. Losses at the gene ends were 5 bases for V and 7 bases for J; bases not matched to a gene: 7. CDR3 size: 14 residues. CDR1 is LNHDA and CDR2 is SQIVND in the germline V gene (reference sequence). The CDR3 bases are TGTGCCAGTAGTGCCCCCGGACAGGGGAATACGCAGTATTTT. It is translated as CASSAPGQGNTQYF.

The CDR3 protein is CASSTRQGEQYF. The CDR3 nucleotides read TGTGCCAGTAGTACCCGACAGGGTGAGCAGTACTTC. The chain is built from TRBV19 and TRBJ2-7; 7 bases agree with TRBD1. Trimming took 4 bases from V and 7 from J; bases not matched to a gene: 4. CDR3 size: 12 residues. Germline V lookup: CDR1 LNHDA, CDR2 SQIVND (reference sequence).

The chain has TRBV11-2 and TRBJ2-7; D gene uncertain. Germline V gene sequence: CDR1 SGHAT, CDR2 FQNNGV. This CDR3 has 13 residues. The V end lost 0 bases, the J end lost 6 bases, and 9 bases lay between the germline ends. This CDR3 reads CASSLDLGFEQYF. The CDR3 DNA reads as TGTGCCAGCAGCTTAGATCTCGGGTTCGAGCAGTACTTC.

This clone was counted a single time. The chain links TRBV25-1 to TRBJ2-5; 9 bases line up with TRBD1. The CDR3 has 15 residues. Per germline, CDR1 MGHDK and CDR2 SYGVNS. J was trimmed by 5 bases and V by 3 bases; bases with no gene match: 7. The CDR3 DNA sequence: TGTGCCAGCAGTGAGTCAGGACAGGGGAGGGAGACCCAGTACTTC. It yields the protein CASSESGQGRETQYF.

The rearrangement joins TRBV5-1 to TRBJ2-5; 7 positions match TRBD2. This CDR3 has 15 residues. The J segment lost 3 bases and the V segment lost 0 bases, leaving 5 bases of the junction unmatched. Germline CDR1 and CDR2: SGHRS and YFSETQ. The CDR3 DNA reads as TGCGCCAGCAGCTTGGTTGGGGAGGGGAAAGAGACCCAGTACTTC. As protein: CASSLVGEGKETQYF.

On this clone: The sample carries other DNA sequences with the same CDR3. The chain is built from TRBV7-2 and TRBJ2-3, with 11 nucleotides matching TRBD1. Germline V gene sequence: CDR1 SGHTA, CDR2 FQGNSA. V gave up 3 bases and J gave up 3 bases; unmatched junction bases: 2. The CDR3 runs 15 residues. The DNA for the CDR3 is TGTGCCAGCAGCTTGGACAGGGGGCTGACAGATACGCAGTATTTT. Residues: CASSLDRGLTDTQYF.

V is TRBV6-5 and J is TRBJ1-2; the match to TRBD1 covers 9 bases. V lost 4 bases, J lost 7 bases, and 13 bases stayed unmatched. From germline, CDR1 is MNHEY and CDR2 SVGAGI. The CDR3 contains 16 residues. CDR3 nucleotide sequence: TGTGCCAGCAGTTCGGGGACAGGGCCGTTGTTGAGTGGCTACACCTTC. Protein sequence: CASSSGTGPLLSGYTF.

This sequence joins TRBV5-6 and TRBJ1-6; the match to TRBD1 covers 10 bases. This CDR3 spans 15 amino acids. Germline CDR1 reads SGHDT; CDR2 reads YYEEEE. The ends lost 0 bases at V and 10 bases at J; junction bases unmatched: 4. As DNA, the CDR3 is TGTGCCAGCAGCTTGGTGACAGGGGGCGAATCACCCCTCCACTTT. This translates into CASSLVTGGESPLHF.

The V and J genes are TRBV3-1 (or the pseudogene TRBV3-2) and TRBJ2-1; 13 nucleotides align to TRBD2. Germline CDR1 reads LGHDT; CDR2 reads YNNKEL (reference sequence). V shed 0 bases and J 4 bases; nucleotides not matched to a gene: 6. CDR3 size: 18 residues. CDR3 loop: CASSQERRLAGGYNEQFF. The DNA for the CDR3 is TGTGCCAGCAGCCAAGAGAGGAGACTAGCGGGAGGATACAATGAGCAGTTCTTC.

The chain links TRBV9 to TRBJ1-3; possibly TRBD1 for D (5 bases). Germline V gives CDR1 SGDLS, CDR2 YYNGEE. The length of the CDR3 is 16 residues. The V end was cut by 2 bases, the J end by 4 bases, with 16 bases between. The CDR3 nucleotides read TGTGCCAGCAGCGTTGGGTCAGGGCAGACCGGAAACACCATATATTTT. It codes for CASSVGSGQTGNTIYF. Full variable domain (rest looked up from reference TRBV9 and TRBJ1-3): DSGVTQTPKHLITATGQRVTLRCSPRSGDLSVYWYQQSLDQGLQFLIQYYNGEERAKGNILERFSAQQFPDLHSELNLSSLELGDSALYFCASSVGSGQTGNTIYFGEGSWLTVV.

This chain links TRBV30 with TRBJ2-6, with D perhaps TRBD1 (6 bases). CDR1 and CDR2 (germline): GTSNPN, SVGIG (reference sequence). The CDR3 sequence is 15 residues long. Trimming took 4 bases from V and 0 from J, leaving 10 bases between them. CDR3: CAWTRQDSGANVLTF. Written as DNA, the CDR3 is TGTGCCTGGACCCGACAGGACTCTGGGGCCAACGTCCTGACTTTC.

The gene calls are TRBV6-7 and TRBJ2-2, with TRBD2 as a possible D gene (5 bases). TRBV6-7 is labeled an ORF, and its function is uncertain. CDR3 size: 15 residues. V lost 1 base, J lost 1 base, and 7 bases lay in between. For the CDR3, the DNA is TGTGCCAGCAGTTACTGGGGAGAGAACACCGGGGAGCTGTTTTTT. Amino acid sequence: CASSYWGENTGELFF.

The chain is built from TRBV7-2 and TRBJ2-1, with 12 bases matching TRBD2. The CDR3 has 16 amino acids. Trimming took 6 bases from V and 5 from J; bases not matched to a gene: 8. Germline CDR1 and CDR2: SGHTA and FQGNSA. The CDR3 loop reads CASRLRLAGANNEQFF. As DNA, the CDR3 is TGTGCCAGCAGATTGAGACTAGCGGGAGCCAACAATGAGCAGTTCTTC.

The CDR3 here is CASSFGRQGAGELFF. CDR3 DNA: TGCGCCAGCAGCTTCGGGAGACAGGGGGCCGGGGAGCTGTTTTTT. The chain couples TRBV5-1 to TRBJ2-2; TRBD1 matches 9 bases. The CDR3 totals 15 residues. The V segment lost 2 bases and the J segment 6 bases; nucleotides outside the gene matches: 5. CDR1 and CDR2 (germline): SGHRS, YFSETQ.

The chain links TRBV5-4 to TRBJ2-3; unclear D gene. Germline values: CDR1 SGHNT, CDR2 YYREEE (reference sequence). The CDR3 totals 15 residues. The V and J ends lost 4 bases and 2 bases respectively, with 14 bases between them. The CDR3 DNA reads TGTGCCAGCAGCGTCTCTAGGCGAGACACAGATACGCAGTATTTT. Amino acids: CASSVSRRDTDTQYF.

This rearrangement joins TRBV7-9 to TRBJ1-6; TRBD1 agrees at 9 bases. CDR1 is SEHNR, CDR2 FQNEAQ, per germline (reference sequence). V was pared by 5 bases and J by 3 bases, with 8 bases of the junction left unmatched. The CDR3 length is 17 residues. The DNA for the CDR3 is TGTGCCAGCAGCCCGGGACAGGGCTCAGGCTATAATTCACCCCTCCACTTT. Amino acids: CASSPGQGSGYNSPLHF.

The CDR3 DNA follows: TGTGCCAGCAGCCAGGGACCTAGCGGGAGGTCCTACGAGCAGTACTTC. Translating gives CASSQGPSGRSYEQYF. The rearrangement uses TRBV11-2 and TRBJ2-7; 11 bases map to TRBD2. The germline V gene has CDR1 SGHAT and CDR2 FQNNGV. The CDR3 spans 16 residues. Trimming removed 5 bases from V and 1 base from J; junction bases left unmatched: 7.

This clone has just one count. The rearrangement uses TRBV5-1 and TRBJ1-1, with D possibly TRBD1 on 6 matching bases. The CDR3 sequence is 14 residues long. Germline CDR1 and CDR2: SGHRS and YFSETQ. V lost 0 bases, J lost 3 bases, and 9 bases lay in between. The CDR3 loop is CASSLAAGDTEAFF. The CDR3 DNA sequence: TGCGCCAGCAGCTTGGCCGCAGGGGACACTGAAGCTTTCTTT.

The gene calls are TRBV18 and TRBJ1-2; D ambiguous. Germline V CDR1 and CDR2: KGHSH, LQKENI. Between the trimmed V and J ends, which lost 6 bases and 0 bases, there was a span of 8 bases. CDR3 length equals 13 residues. The CDR3 sequence: CASSGRANYGYTF. The CDR3 DNA is TGTGCCAGCTCGGGGAGAGCTAACTATGGCTACACCTTC.

The gene calls are TRBV5-5 and TRBJ1-1, with TRBD1 matching 11 bases. V lost 1 base and J lost 3; bases outside the gene matches: 5. This CDR3 is 16 amino acids long. Germline V gene lookup returns CDR1 SGHKS and CDR2 YYEKEE (reference sequence). CDR3 bases: TGTGCCAGCAGCTTGAGGGACAGGGGGTTGGACACTGAAGCTTTCTTT. Translation: CASSLRDRGLDTEAFF.

The J gene is TRBJ1-2, the V gene TRBV29-1; 7 nucleotides align to TRBD1. V trimming: 0 bases; J trimming: 4 bases; junction bases outside the gene matches: 8. There are 15 residues in the CDR3. Germline values: CDR1 SQVTM, CDR2 ANQGSEA. Written as DNA, the CDR3 is TGCAGCGTTGAAGAACCGGACAGGAGCTTCTATGGCTACACCTTC. This encodes CSVEEPDRSFYGYTF.

The chain uses TRBV18 and TRBJ2-7; 8 bases line up with TRBD1. CDR1 is KGHSH, CDR2 LQKENI, per germline. The CDR3 has 15 amino acids. After removal of 3 bases from V and 4 bases from J, the junction contained 8 bases not matched to a gene. The CDR3 nucleotides read TGTGCCAGCTCACCTGGAGGACAGGGCCCTTACGAGCAGTACTTC. Encoded protein: CASSPGGQGPYEQYF. Looking up the rest from reference TRBV18 and TRBJ2-7 gives the full variable domain: NAGVMQNPRHLVRRRGQEARLRCSPMKGHSHVYWYRQLPEEGLKFMVYLQKENIIDESGMPKERFSAEFPKEGPSILRIQQVVRGDSAAYFCASSPGGQGPYEQYFGPGTRLTVT.

V usage is TRBV6-1 and J usage is TRBJ2-3, with 12 bases fitting TRBD2. From germline, CDR1 is MNHNS and CDR2 SASEGT. This CDR3 region has 16 residues. The junction had 4 bases not matched to a gene; V was cut back by 3 bases and J by 3 bases. This CDR3 is CASSETTSGGTDTQYF. The CDR3 coding sequence is TGTGCCAGCAGTGAGACGACTAGCGGGGGAACAGATACGCAGTATTTT.

The DNA for the CDR3 is TGTGCCAGCAGCTTGGGACAGCCTAATTCACCCCTCCACTTT. The encoded protein is CASSLGQPNSPLHF. The V call is TRBV5-4, the J call TRBJ1-6, with D perhaps matching TRBD1 (5 bases). Trimming removed 0 bases from V and 6 bases from J, with 7 bases in between. Per germline, CDR1 SGHNT and CDR2 YYREEE (reference sequence). This CDR3 is built from 14 residues.

The rearrangement links TRBV7-9 to TRBJ2-3; 9 nucleotides line up with TRBD1. CDR3 length: 15 amino acids. Looked up from germline, CDR1 is SEHNR and CDR2 is FQNEAQ (reference sequence). V was clipped by 5 bases and J by 2 bases; unmatched bases: 5. The CDR3 DNA sequence: TGTGCCAGCAGCCAGGACAGGGGCTACACAGATACGCAGTATTTT. Its translation is CASSQDRGYTDTQYF.

V and J are TRBV11-1 and TRBJ1-6, with D uncertain. The CDR3 is 13 amino acids. V was cut by 5 bases and J by 6 bases, with 8 bases left in between. The germline CDR1 and CDR2 sequences are SGHAT and FQDESV (reference sequence). The CDR3 nucleotides are TGTGCCAGCAGCCTGAGTCTTAATTCACCCCTCCACTTT. Amino acid sequence: CASSLSLNSPLHF.